This T cell receptor (beta chain) is drawn from a study of Ad26.COV2.S vaccination and SARS-CoV-2 variants. Study at large: Ad26.COV2.S shots went into the muscle once or twice, 56 days apart. Study-wide results and caveats: Placebo recipients showed lower spike-specific TCR breadth than vaccinees.

Some clones are missing from TCRdb's copy, which holds only in-frame ones; the method was immunoSEQ multiplex PCR. The sample holds around 250,000 clones, roughly nine tenths seen once. Described treatment: some 19 received Ad26.COV2.S at low or high dose, single or two shots; 5 received placebo; per-sample allocation not given. Sample collection was performed on day 63 after the first vaccine or placebo injection. Turning to this clone: Its cognate antigen is unknown.

The CDR3 sequence is 16 residues long. Germline CDR1 MGHRA, CDR2 YSYEKL. After removal of 0 bases from V and 6 bases from J, the junction contained 3 bases not matched to a gene. The TCR comes from a person aged 18 to 65 who received the Ad26.COV2.S COVID-19 vaccine or a placebo. The chain has TRBV4-1 and TRBJ2-1; 12 bases agree with TRBD2. Specimen: peripheral blood, collected in a trial of Ad26.COV2.S vaccine versus placebo. The CDR3 spells CASSQDPSGRVNEQFF. The CDR3 DNA follows: TGCGCCAGCAGCCAAGATCCTAGCGGGAGGGTCAATGAGCAGTTCTTC.